This T cell receptor beta chain was observed in a study of PD-1 blockade in classical Hodgkin lymphoma. Study-wide results and caveats: Relapsed/refractory patients reportedly had lower baseline diversity than newly diagnosed patients. The origin of the repertoire differences remains undefined, with disease activity or prior therapy as possible causes.

Only in-frame clones appear in the TCRdb table, and some are missing; sequencing was by immunoSEQ multiplex PCR. The data hold tens of thousands of clones, with about 93% observed a single time. This CDR3 region has 15 residues. V lost 4 bases, J lost 9 bases, and 15 bases stayed unmatched. Germline loops: CDR1 SGDLS, CDR2 YYNGEE. In the case of this clone: As yet, its antigen is unknown.

Time point described: newly diagnosed, previously untreated cHL patient sample. Comparison came from newly diagnosed, untreated classical Hodgkin lymphoma PBMCs. The chain links TRBV9 to TRBJ1-2; 7 bases match TRBD1. This receptor was obtained from a human donor with classical Hodgkin lymphoma. Sample: peripheral blood mononuclear cells (PBMCs). The CDR3 here is CASSPPSSGTASYTF. DNA of the CDR3: TGTGCCAGCAGCCCTCCTTCGTCCGGGACAGCAAGCTACACCTTC.